Listed below are T cell receptor beta chains from one sample, sequenced in a study of blood T cell repertoires in COVID-19. The method was immunoSEQ multiplex PCR; TCRdb's version includes in-frame clones alone and lacks a portion of them. The table records about 85,000 clones, roughly 78% of them present only once. The source material was peripheral blood. Every receptor here comes from an elderly woman with acute or convalescent COVID-19. Both conserved end residues are part of each CDR3. Clone sizes are given selectively: once, few, many, or a class where the clone is expanded.

>TRBV29-1|once
CSVTKTEHGYTF
>TRBV5-1|-
CASSFPDRGGGTEAFF
>TRBV7-9|-
CASSLWDTHTEAFF
>TRBV21-1|-
CASSKVTGQPQHF
>TRBV25-1|-
CASSEEWATDTQYF
>TRBV5-1|few
CASSFAGVGHLNTEAFF
>TRBV29-1|-
CSVAGRPGEGYGYTF
>TRBV7-9|-
CASSLEQGAQDTQYF
>TRBV10-3|once
CATREDFDQPQHF
>TRBV12-3/TRBV12-4|-
CASSPGFNTEAFF
>TRBV3-1/TRBV3-2|-
CASSQYGGESEQFF
>TRBV2|-
CASSEALGAGLHYEQYF
>TRBV10-3|-
CAISDEGADTEAFF
>TRBV7-9|-
CASSPGTGGLGANEKLFF
>TRBV29-1|-
CSVGIAGGNYNEQFF
>TRBV5-4|-
CASGSARSTDTQYF
>TRBV6-6|few
CAGGGSGANVLTF
>TRBV13|-
CASSLKRGGEQYF
>TRBV6-1|-
CASSVFGPESGGYEQYF
>TRBV5-1|-
CASSLGHIAPSVQIQETQYF
>TRBV5-1|-
CASARDSPATNEKLFF
>TRBV2|few
CASSGGLEQYF
>TRBV5-1|-
CASGTDYGYTF
>TRBV5-4|once
CASSRDSSSYNSPLHF
>TRBV3-1/TRBV3-2|once
CASSQDEVVLAGRVDTQYF
>TRBV6-2/TRBV6-3|-
CASSFGSYEQYF
>TRBV18|-
CASSPNTGTESQAQYF
>TRBV28|once
CASSPDRPTLIPLHF
>TRBV11-2|-
CASSLGLAGAESSYEQYF
>TRBV5-5|-
CASSLTPRAYGYTF
>TRBV6-1|-
CASSEEPYSYNEQFF
>TRBV5-1|-
CASSLAAGATNEKLFF
>TRBV7-9|-
CASSLGQANYGYTF
>TRBV7-8|-
CASSQPGLASNEQFF
>TRBV9|once
CASSKEFSGNTIYF
>TRBV7-2|-
CASSRASGGRGELFF
>TRBV3-1/TRBV3-2|-
CASSHKTQYF
>TRBV18|-
CASSPRRGASTGELFF
>TRBV25-1|-
CASSEGDLLGYTF
>TRBV6-2/TRBV6-3|once
CASSSSASYNEQFF
>TRBV11-2|-
CASSPQPLTGNTEAFF
>TRBV19|-
CASQQGAGATNEKLFF
>TRBV18|-
CASSAGFASNQPQHF
>TRBV27|-
CASSPRERVYYEQYF
>TRBV9|few
CASSESGLGGYTF
>TRBV7-2|-
CASSSVYEQYF
>TRBV3-1/TRBV3-2|-
CASSPIQNTEAFF
>TRBV24-1|once
CATSDPASGETDTQYF
>TRBV11-1|-
CASSFGVSGANVLTF
>TRBV7-2|once
CASSSVGTDGSPLHF
>TRBV5-4|-
CASSHTSGTYNEQFF
>TRBV11-2|-
CASSDLSTGAYEQYF
>TRBV29-1|-
CSVGGLPTYEQYF
>TRBV9|once
CASSVVWDSSAGELFF
>TRBV3-1/TRBV3-2|few
CASSLRTGWDEKLFF
>TRBV28|few
CASTYGGGRNEQFF
>TRBV5-1|-
CASSLGQGVDGYTF
>TRBV2|-
CASSEAPGVQYF
>TRBV5-5|-
CASSLLPLEAFF
>TRBV5-4|-
CASSEAEGLSYEQYF